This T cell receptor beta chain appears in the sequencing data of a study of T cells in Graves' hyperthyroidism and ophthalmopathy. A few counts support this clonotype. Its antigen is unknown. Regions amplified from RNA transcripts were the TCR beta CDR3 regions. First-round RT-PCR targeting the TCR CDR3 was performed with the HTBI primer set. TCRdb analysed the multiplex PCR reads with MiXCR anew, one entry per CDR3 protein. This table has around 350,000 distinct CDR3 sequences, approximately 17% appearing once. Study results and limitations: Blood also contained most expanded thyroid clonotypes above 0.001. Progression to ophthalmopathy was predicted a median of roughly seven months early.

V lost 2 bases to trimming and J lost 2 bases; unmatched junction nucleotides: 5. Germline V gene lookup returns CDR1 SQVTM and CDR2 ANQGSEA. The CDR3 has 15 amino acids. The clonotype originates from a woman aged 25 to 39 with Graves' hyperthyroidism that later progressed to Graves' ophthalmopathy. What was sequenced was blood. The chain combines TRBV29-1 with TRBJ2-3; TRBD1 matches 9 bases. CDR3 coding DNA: TGCAGCGTTGAAAGGTGGGACAGGGACACAGATACGCAGTATTTT. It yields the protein CSVERWDRDTDTQYF.